This T cell receptor beta chain appears in the sequencing data of a study of T cell changes during pregnancy in multiple sclerosis. The protocol was immunoSEQ multiplex PCR, while the TCRdb copy is restricted to in-frame clones and leaves out a portion. The table shows about 100,000 clones, with approximately 90% occurring only once. The CDR3 has 14 residues. Looked up from germline, CDR1 is MGHRA and CDR2 is YSYEKL. V was shortened by 3 bases and J by 3 bases, with 8 bases between the two germline ends. This clone appeared once. The chain is built from TRBV4-1 and TRBJ2-2, with a weak D call TRBD1 (6 bases). This sample comprised peripheral blood, obtained in the second trimester of pregnancy. The sequence was obtained from a female donor in good health, enrolled as a control in a pregnancy study. The chain's CDR3 is CASSQAGDTGELFF. The CDR3, as DNA: TGCGCCAGCAGCCAGGCAGGGGACACCGGGGAGCTGTTTTTT.